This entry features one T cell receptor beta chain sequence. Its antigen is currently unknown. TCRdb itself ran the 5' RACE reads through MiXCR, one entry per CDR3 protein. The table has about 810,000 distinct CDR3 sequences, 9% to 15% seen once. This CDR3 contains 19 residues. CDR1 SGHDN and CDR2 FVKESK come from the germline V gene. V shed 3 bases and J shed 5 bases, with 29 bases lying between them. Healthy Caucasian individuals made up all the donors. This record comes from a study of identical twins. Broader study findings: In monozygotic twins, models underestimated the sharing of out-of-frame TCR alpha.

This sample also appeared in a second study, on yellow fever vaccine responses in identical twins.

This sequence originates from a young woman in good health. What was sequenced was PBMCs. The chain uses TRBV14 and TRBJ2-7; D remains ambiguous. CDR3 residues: CASSHEYLDNQVFRNEQYV. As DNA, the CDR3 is TGTGCCAGCAGCCACGAATATTTGGATAACCAAGTTTTCAGGAACGAGCAGTACGTC.